Detailed here is one T cell receptor beta chain. This CDR3 region has 12 residues. Germline V gene lookup returns CDR1 LGHDT and CDR2 YNNKEL (reference sequence). V gave up 2 bases and J gave up 6 bases, with 7 bases separating them. As handled by the study authors: The authors estimated nucleated cell counts from reference gene primer amplification. Data came from immunoSEQ multiplex PCR; TCRdb stores just in-frame clones and leaves some out. That table is the source of V, J and clone size, and D and trimming were worked out from the DNA. The sample contains hundreds of thousands of clones, roughly 83% of which appear only once. The data were obtained in a study of blood T cell repertoires in COVID-19. Study context: COVID-19 samples from acute and convalescent phases originated in the United States, Italy and Spain. T cells, B-cell-depleted T cells, or PBMCs supplied cDNA or gDNA.

This chain links TRBV3-1 (or the pseudogene TRBV3-2) with TRBJ1-1; D uncertain. The sample was peripheral blood. The TCR comes from a woman of 80 years or more with acute or convalescent COVID-19. Written as DNA, the CDR3 is TGTGCCAGCAGCCAACGGGTCTCTGAAGCTTTCTTT. Translating gives CASSQRVSEAFF.